Below, 19 T cell receptor beta chains from the same sample are listed, as sequenced in a study of low-dose radiotherapy and immunotherapy resistance in tumors. Indicated time point: before trial treatment. First-strand cDNA used TRAV- and TRBV-specific primers, covering alpha and beta chains. For amplifying TCRs, the PCR ran for about 20 cycles with Phusion, which was used together with a constant-region primer and the adapter on the V primers. Using its own MiXCR run on the reads, TCRdb lists one record per CDR3 protein. The sample gives 80,000 to 90,000 distinct CDR3 sequences, 18% of which show up once; 2.5% to 3% is in the top ten. The sample was PBMCs, taken before treatment. These TCRs come from a male donor with prostate cancer.

There are many counts of this clonotype. The chain uses TRBV11-2 and TRBJ2-5, with 9 bases fitting TRBD2. Germline CDR1 is SGHAT and CDR2 is FQNNGV. The CDR3 is 18 residues long. The V segment lost 2 bases and the J segment 0 bases; nucleotides outside the gene matches: 10. CDR3 DNA: TGTGCCAGCAGCTTACCCTATAGCGGGGGCCCGTACCAAGAGACCCAGTACTTC. This translates into CASSLPYSGGPYQETQYF.

This clonotype was seen repeatedly, ten times or more. The junction shows a germline mismatch at one end, possibly a read error. This chain uses TRBV7-7 with TRBJ2-7; a weak D match, TRBD1 (5 bases). The germline V gene encodes CDR1 SSHAT and CDR2 FNYEAQ (reference sequence). The CDR3 sequence is 13 residues long. CDR3 sequence: CASSLAQQDEQYF. The CDR3 DNA is TGTGCTAGCAGCTTAGCACAACAGGACGAGCAGTACTTC.

In its sample, this clonotype was seen many times. This chain uses TRBV18 with TRBJ2-5; maybe TRBD2 (5 bases). The V and J ends lost 2 bases and 2 bases respectively, with 6 bases between them. The CDR3 consists of 13 residues. Germline V gene lookup returns CDR1 KGHSH and CDR2 LQKENI. The CDR3 sequence: CASSPSGQETQYF. In nucleotides, the CDR3 is TGTGCCAGCTCACCATCGGGACAAGAGACCCAGTACTTC.

This clonotype was seen at least ten times. At one boundary the junction diverges from the germline segment, which might be a read error. The rearrangement links TRBV2 to TRBJ2-7, with unresolved D. The CDR3 sequence is 12 residues long. From germline, CDR1 is SNHLY and CDR2 FYNNEI. Here the CDR3 reads CASTLIRQAWTF. The CDR3 DNA reads TGTGCCAGCACTCTGATACGGCAGGCTTGGACCTTC.

This clonotype was detected ten times or more. The rearrangement joins TRBV6-5 to TRBJ2-3, with 10 nucleotides matching TRBD2. The V and J ends lost 3 bases and 0 bases, in that order; junction bases with no gene match: 9. This CDR3 has 18 amino acids. CDR1 is MNHEY, CDR2 SVGAGI, per germline. The DNA of the CDR3 is TGTGCCAGCAGTTATCCCAGCGGGGGGGCAACCAGCACAGATACGCAGTATTTT. Amino acids: CASSYPSGGATSTDTQYF.

This clonotype was counted at least ten times. CDR3 coding DNA: TGCGCCAGCAGCTTGGGTGCGGGGGGGAACTACGAGCAGTACTTC. As protein: CASSLGAGGNYEQYF. This chain joins TRBV5-1 and TRBJ2-7; 9 bases agree with TRBD2. This CDR3 has 15 residues. V shed 0 bases, J shed 3 bases, and the junction held 4 bases outside the gene matches. The V gene's germline CDR1 is SGHRS and CDR2 YFSETQ.

This clonotype came up many times. The CDR3 sequence: CSVGQLQETQYF. The CDR3 DNA sequence: TGCAGCGTTGGGCAGCTCCAAGAGACCCAGTACTTC. The rearrangement links TRBV29-1 to TRBJ2-5; D not resolved. Germline V gene data show CDR1 as SQVTM and CDR2 as ANQGSEA. Trimming stripped 4 bases from V and 1 base from J, with 7 bases between. CDR3 size: 12 residues.

This clonotype was picked up many times. The chain joins TRBV20-1 to TRBJ2-1; 7 positions match TRBD1. Unmatched junction bases numbered 12, after V lost 6 bases and J lost 4 bases. The CDR3 totals 15 residues. Germline V gene lookup returns CDR1 DFQATT and CDR2 SNEGSKA (reference sequence). The CDR3 DNA reads TGCAGTGCCGAGAGTGATAGGGGGCTTTACAATGAGCAGTTCTTC. Its protein product is CSAESDRGLYNEQFF.

This clonotype was counted at least ten times. The V gene is TRBV12-3 or TRBV12-4, the J gene TRBJ1-4; D ambiguous. The CDR3 runs to 14 residues. V lost 6 bases and J 8 bases, leaving 16 bases between the germline ends. The CDR3 loop reads CASRPRLLDEKLFF. Written as DNA, the CDR3 is TGTGCCAGCAGACCCCGACTGCTTGACGAAAAACTGTTTTTT.

This clonotype was detected ten times or more. The rearrangement links TRBV30 to TRBJ1-1; D unresolved. Germline loops: CDR1 GTSNPN, CDR2 SVGIG (reference sequence). The CDR3 has 10 residues. Trimming shortened V by 7 bases and J by 6 bases, and 9 bases separated the two germline ends. The CDR3: CASSNPEAFF. In DNA form, the CDR3 reads TGTGCCTCTTCGAATCCTGAAGCTTTCTTT.

This clonotype was observed at least ten times. V and J are TRBV6-5 and TRBJ1-5; D call uncertain. The CDR3 runs 14 residues. Trimming took off 7 bases at V and 2 bases at J, with 12 bases between the two ends. Germline assignment: CDR1 MNHEY and CDR2 SVGAGI. The CDR3 DNA reads TGTGCCAGCATGGGCCTCAGAGGCAATCAGCCCCAGCATTTT. This gives the protein CASMGLRGNQPQHF.

The sample holds many counts of this clonotype. The CDR3 DNA reads TGTGCCAGCAGCTTAGTTACAGGTTTTACCGGGGAGCTGTTTTTT. It translates to CASSLVTGFTGELFF. V and J are TRBV11-2 and TRBJ2-2; D perhaps matches TRBD1 (5 bases). V lost 1 base, J lost 5 bases, and 11 bases lay in between. The germline gives CDR1 SGHAT, CDR2 FQNNGV. This CDR3 is built from 15 residues.

The table lists this clonotype with many counts. The chain recombines TRBV29-1 with TRBJ1-2, with 7 bases that match TRBD1. V lost 0 bases, J lost 5 bases, and 3 bases stayed unmatched. The CDR3 has 13 residues. Germline assignment: CDR1 SQVTM and CDR2 ANQGSEA. The CDR3: CSVEDPGGYGYTF. For the CDR3, the DNA is TGCAGCGTTGAAGATCCAGGGGGGTATGGCTACACCTTC.

V gene TRBV3-1 combines with J gene TRBJ2-5; no clear D. This CDR3 is built from 16 residues. Germline CDR1 and CDR2: LGHDT and YNNKEL (reference sequence). V was shortened by 0 bases and J by 2 bases, with 13 bases between the two germline ends. This CDR3 is CASSQDLLRKQETQYF. DNA of the CDR3: TGTGCCAGCAGCCAAGACCTTTTGAGGAAACAAGAGACCCAGTACTTC.

The table lists this clonotype with a few counts. V usage is TRBV2 and J usage is TRBJ1-3; D not certain. V was pared by 7 bases and J by 2 bases, with 9 bases between. Looked up from germline, CDR1 is SNHLY and CDR2 is FYNNEI. This CDR3 spans 13 amino acids. The DNA for the CDR3 is TGTGCCAGCAACGTCGGTACTGGAAACACCATATATTTT. Amino acid sequence: CASNVGTGNTIYF.

This clonotype came up many times. The V and J genes are TRBV11-2 and TRBJ1-3; D gene uncertain. The length of the CDR3 is 14 residues. The V end was cut by 6 bases, the J end by 8 bases, with 17 bases between. CDR1 is SGHAT, CDR2 FQNNGV, per germline. Here the CDR3 reads CASRVRDDRDTIYF. The CDR3 region has the DNA TGTGCCAGCAGGGTCCGTGATGATCGAGACACCATATATTTT.

The V gene is TRBV9, the J gene TRBJ2-7; 7 nucleotides align to TRBD2. The ends lost 2 bases at V and 2 bases at J; junction bases unmatched: 4. The V gene's germline CDR1 is SGDLS and CDR2 YYNGEE. This CDR3 has 14 residues. CDR3 nucleotide sequence: TGTGCCAGCAGCGTGGGGGGGATCCCCTACGAGCAGTACTTC. Amino acids: CASSVGGIPYEQYF.

Ten or more counts support this clonotype. V and J are TRBV9 and TRBJ1-2, with D perhaps matching TRBD1 (5 bases). Trimming pared 1 base from V and 4 bases from J, leaving 8 bases between. Germline CDR1 reads SGDLS; CDR2 reads YYNGEE. The CDR3 sequence is 13 residues long. As DNA, the CDR3 is TGTGCCAGCAGCGTATCAGGGATCTATGGCTACACCTTC. Amino acid sequence: CASSVSGIYGYTF.

This clonotype was detected ten times or more. This chain uses TRBV5-1 with TRBJ2-2, with D possibly matching TRBD1 (6 bases). Germline lookup yields CDR1 SGHRS and CDR2 YFSETQ. This CDR3 is 16 amino acids long. V shed 2 bases and J shed 8 bases, with 19 bases lying between them. Here the CDR3 DNA reads TGCGCCAGCAGCTTAATAGGGGGACAAAAGGCGGGGGAGCTGTTTTTT. It translates to CASSLIGGQKAGELFF.